This T cell receptor (beta chain) comes out of a study of blood T cells in healthy people across ages. This clonotype has ten or more counts. V dropped 3 bases and J dropped 7 bases, with 10 bases sitting between them. The CDR3 is made up of 13 amino acids. Germline values: CDR1 SGHAT, CDR2 FQNNGV. A second PCR of 7 to 11 cycles used a sample-barcoded 5' primer and a J-beta primer mix. A template-switch adaptor with 12 random nucleotides tagged each cDNA molecule. Via MiXCR, TCRdb re-called the 5' RACE reads, giving one row per CDR3 protein. The sample has about 640,000 distinct CDR3 sequences, approximately 30% seen once.

V and J are TRBV11-2 and TRBJ2-1; tentatively, D is TRBD1 or TRBD2 (5 bases each). The sequencing sample was made of blood. The TCR was taken from a woman over 75 in good health. The CDR3 DNA follows: TGTGCCAGCAGCTTTGGTGGGGGAAATGAGCAGTTCTTC. As protein: CASSFGGGNEQFF.